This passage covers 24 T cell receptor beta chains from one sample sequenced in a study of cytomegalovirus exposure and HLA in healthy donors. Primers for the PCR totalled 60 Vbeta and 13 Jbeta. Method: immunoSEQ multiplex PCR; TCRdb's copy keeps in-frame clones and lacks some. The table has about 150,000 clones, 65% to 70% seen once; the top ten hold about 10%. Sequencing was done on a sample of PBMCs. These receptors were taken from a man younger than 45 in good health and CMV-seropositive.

The CDR3 DNA reads TGTGCCAGCACCGCGGGGGGGGGACGGAACTACGAGCAGTACTTC. Residues: CASTAGGGRNYEQYF. This chain links TRBV28 with TRBJ2-7; 9 bases match TRBD2. This CDR3 comprises 15 residues. Trimming cost V 7 bases and J 3 bases; bases outside gene matches: 10. Germline CDR1 and CDR2: MDHEN and SYDVKM.

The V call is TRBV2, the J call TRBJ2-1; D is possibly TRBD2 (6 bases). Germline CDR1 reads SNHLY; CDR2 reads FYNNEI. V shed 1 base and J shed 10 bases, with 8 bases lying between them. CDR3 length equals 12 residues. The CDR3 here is CASSEGDSEQFF. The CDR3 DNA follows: TGTGCCAGCAGTGAAGGGGACTCGGAGCAGTTCTTC.

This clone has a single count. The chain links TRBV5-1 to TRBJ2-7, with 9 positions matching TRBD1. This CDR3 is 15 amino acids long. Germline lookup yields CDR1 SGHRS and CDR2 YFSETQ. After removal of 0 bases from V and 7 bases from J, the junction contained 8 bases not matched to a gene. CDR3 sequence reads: CASSLAYRGRLEQYF. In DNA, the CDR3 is TGCGCCAGCAGCTTGGCCTACAGGGGGCGATTAGAGCAGTACTTC.

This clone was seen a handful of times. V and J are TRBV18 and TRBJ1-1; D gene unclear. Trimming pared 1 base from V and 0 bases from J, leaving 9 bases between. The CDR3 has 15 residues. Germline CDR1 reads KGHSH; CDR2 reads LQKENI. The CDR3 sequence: CASSPRAMLNTEAFF. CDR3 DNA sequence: TGTGCCAGCTCACCACGAGCGATGCTGAACACTGAAGCTTTCTTT.

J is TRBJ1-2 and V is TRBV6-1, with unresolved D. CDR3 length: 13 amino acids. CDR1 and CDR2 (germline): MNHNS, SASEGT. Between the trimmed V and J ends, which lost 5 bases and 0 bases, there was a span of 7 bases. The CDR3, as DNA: TGTGCCAGCAGTCCAACAGCTAACTATGGCTACACCTTC. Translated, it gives CASSPTANYGYTF.

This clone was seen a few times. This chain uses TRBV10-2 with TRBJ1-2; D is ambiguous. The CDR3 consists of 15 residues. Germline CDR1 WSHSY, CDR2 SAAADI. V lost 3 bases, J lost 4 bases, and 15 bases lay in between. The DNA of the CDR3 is TGCGCCAGCAGTGACCGCGAGGGAGTACCCTATGGCTACACCTTC. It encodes CASSDREGVPYGYTF.

The CDR3 coding sequence is TGTGCCTGGAGTGCCGGACAGGGAGTTTACGAGCAGTACTTC. Amino acids: CAWSAGQGVYEQYF. V and J are TRBV30 and TRBJ2-7; TRBD1 agrees at 8 bases. This CDR3 comprises 14 residues. Germline CDR1 and CDR2: GTSNPN and SVGIG (reference sequence). The trim removed 1 base at V and 4 bases at J, leaving 6 bases unmatched.

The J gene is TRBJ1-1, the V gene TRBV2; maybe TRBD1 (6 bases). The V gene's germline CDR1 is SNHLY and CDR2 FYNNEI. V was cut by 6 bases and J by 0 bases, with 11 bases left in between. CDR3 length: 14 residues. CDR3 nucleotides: TGTGCCAGCAGCAGACAGGTCATGAACACTGAAGCTTTCTTT. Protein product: CASSRQVMNTEAFF.

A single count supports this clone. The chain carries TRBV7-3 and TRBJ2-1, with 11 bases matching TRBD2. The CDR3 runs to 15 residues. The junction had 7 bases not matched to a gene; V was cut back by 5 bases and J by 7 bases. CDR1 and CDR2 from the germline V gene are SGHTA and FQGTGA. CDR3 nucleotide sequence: TGTGCCAGCAGCGAAACTAGCGGGAGTAAGAATGAGCAGTTCTTC. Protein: CASSETSGSKNEQFF.

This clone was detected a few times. This CDR3 reads CASAEGAGAFF. CDR3 nucleotides: TGCGCCAGCGCAGAGGGGGCTGGTGCTTTCTTT. V is TRBV5-1 and J is TRBJ1-1, with 7 bases matching TRBD1. Germline CDR1 SGHRS, CDR2 YFSETQ. This CDR3 is built from 11 residues. V dropped 7 bases and J dropped 11; count of bases not matched to a gene: 8.

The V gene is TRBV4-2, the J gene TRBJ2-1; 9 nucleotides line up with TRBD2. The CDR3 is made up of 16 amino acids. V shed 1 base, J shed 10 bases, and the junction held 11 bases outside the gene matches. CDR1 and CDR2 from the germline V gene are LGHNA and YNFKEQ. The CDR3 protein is CASSQAPGGAGGEQFF. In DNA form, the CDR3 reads TGTGCCAGCAGCCAAGCCCCAGGAGGGGCGGGAGGGGAGCAGTTCTTC.

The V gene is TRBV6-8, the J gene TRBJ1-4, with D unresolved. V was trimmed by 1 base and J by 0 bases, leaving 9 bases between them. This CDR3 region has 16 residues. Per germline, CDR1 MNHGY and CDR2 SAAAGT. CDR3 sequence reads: CASSYFYSSTNEKLFF. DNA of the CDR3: TGTGCCAGCAGTTACTTCTACAGTTCAACTAATGAAAAACTGTTTTTT.

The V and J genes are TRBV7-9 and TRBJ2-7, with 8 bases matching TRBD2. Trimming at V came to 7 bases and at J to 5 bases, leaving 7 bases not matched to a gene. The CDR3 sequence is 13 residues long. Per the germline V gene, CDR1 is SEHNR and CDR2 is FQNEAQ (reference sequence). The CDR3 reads CASTTLGRDEQYF. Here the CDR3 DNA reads TGTGCCAGCACCACTCTCGGGAGGGACGAGCAGTACTTC.

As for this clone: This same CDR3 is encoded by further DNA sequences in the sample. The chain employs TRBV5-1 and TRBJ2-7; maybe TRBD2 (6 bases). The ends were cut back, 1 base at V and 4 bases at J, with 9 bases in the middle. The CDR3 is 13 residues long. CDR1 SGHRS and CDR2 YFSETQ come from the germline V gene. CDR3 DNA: TGCGCCAGCAGCTTGACGAGCGGGTACGAGCAGTACTTC. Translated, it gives CASSLTSGYEQYF.

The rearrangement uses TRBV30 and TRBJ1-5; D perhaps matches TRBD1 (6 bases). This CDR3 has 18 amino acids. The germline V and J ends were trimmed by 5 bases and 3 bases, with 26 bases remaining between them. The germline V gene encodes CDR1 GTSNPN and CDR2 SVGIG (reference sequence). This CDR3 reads CAWSVRQGLQSFNQPQHF. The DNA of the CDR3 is TGTGCCTGGTCTGTGCGGCAGGGGTTACAGTCTTTCAATCAGCCCCAGCATTTT.

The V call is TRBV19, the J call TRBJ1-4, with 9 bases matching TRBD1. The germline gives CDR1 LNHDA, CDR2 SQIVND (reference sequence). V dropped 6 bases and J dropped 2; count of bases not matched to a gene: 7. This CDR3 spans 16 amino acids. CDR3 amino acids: CASSPDRGGTNEKLFF. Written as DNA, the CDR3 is TGTGCCAGTAGCCCGGACAGGGGTGGGACTAATGAAAAACTGTTTTTT.

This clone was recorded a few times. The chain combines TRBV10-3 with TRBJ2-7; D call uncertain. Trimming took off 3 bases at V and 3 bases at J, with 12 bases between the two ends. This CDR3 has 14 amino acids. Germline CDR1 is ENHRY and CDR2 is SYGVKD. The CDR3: CAISDPGRFYEQYF. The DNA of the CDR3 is TGTGCCATCAGTGACCCGGGTCGGTTCTACGAGCAGTACTTC.

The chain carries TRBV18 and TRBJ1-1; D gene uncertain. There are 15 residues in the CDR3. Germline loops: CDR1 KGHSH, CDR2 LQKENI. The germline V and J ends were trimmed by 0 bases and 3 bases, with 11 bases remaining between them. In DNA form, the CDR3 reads TGTGCCAGCTCACCACCAAGCGGGAGTTACACTGAAGCTTTCTTT. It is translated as CASSPPSGSYTEAFF.

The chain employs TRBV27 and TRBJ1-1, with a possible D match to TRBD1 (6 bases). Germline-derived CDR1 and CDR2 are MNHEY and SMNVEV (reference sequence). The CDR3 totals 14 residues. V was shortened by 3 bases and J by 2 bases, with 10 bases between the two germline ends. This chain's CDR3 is CASSLRTDNTEAFF. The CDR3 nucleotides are TGTGCCAGCAGTTTGAGGACAGACAACACTGAAGCTTTCTTT.

The CDR3 region has the DNA TGCGCCAGCAGCCAAGTCCCGGGACAGGGGGCAAACGAGCAGTACTTC. Translating gives CASSQVPGQGANEQYF. The rearrangement joins TRBV4-1 to TRBJ2-7; 12 bases are shared with TRBD1. From germline, CDR1 is MGHRA and CDR2 YSYEKL. Germline trimming cut 1 base from V and 5 bases from J; bases unmatched to any gene: 6. CDR3 length equals 16 residues.

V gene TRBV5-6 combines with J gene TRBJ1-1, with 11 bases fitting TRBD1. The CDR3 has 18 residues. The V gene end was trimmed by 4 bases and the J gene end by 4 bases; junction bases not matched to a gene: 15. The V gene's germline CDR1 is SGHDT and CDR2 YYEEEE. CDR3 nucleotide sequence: TGTGCCAGCAGCAGAAGGACAGGGGGCTATACCTTGGGCACTGAAGCTTTCTTT. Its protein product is CASSRRTGGYTLGTEAFF.

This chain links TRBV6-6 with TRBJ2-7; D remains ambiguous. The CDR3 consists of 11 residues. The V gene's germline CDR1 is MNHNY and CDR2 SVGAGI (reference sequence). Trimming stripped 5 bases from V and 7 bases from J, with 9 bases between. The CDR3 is CASSRTAEQYF. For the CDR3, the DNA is TGTGCCAGCAGTCGCACAGCAGAGCAGTACTTC.

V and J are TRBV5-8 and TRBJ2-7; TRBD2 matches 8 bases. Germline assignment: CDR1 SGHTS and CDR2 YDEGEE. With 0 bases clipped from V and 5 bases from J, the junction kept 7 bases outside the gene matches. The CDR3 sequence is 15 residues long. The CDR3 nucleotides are TGTGCCAGCAGCTTGGCAGCCGGGAGGGCCGACGAGCAGTACTTC. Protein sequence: CASSLAAGRADEQYF. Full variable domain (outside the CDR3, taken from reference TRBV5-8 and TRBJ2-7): EAGVTQSPTHLIKTRGQQATLRCSPISGHTSVYWYQQALGLGLQFLLWYDEGEERNRGNFPPRFSGRQFPNYSSELNVNALELEDSALYLCASSLAAGRADEQYFGPGTRLTVT.

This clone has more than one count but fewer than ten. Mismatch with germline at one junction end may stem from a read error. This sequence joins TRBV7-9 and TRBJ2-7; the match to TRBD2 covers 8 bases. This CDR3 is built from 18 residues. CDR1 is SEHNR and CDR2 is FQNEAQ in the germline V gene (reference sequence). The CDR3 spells CSSTFQSLGTRDFYEQYF. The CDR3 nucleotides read TGTTCCAGCACCTTCCAATCACTAGGGACTAGGGATTTCTACGAGCAGTACTTC.